This TCR beta chain comes out of a study of blood T cell repertoires in COVID-19. Study in general: Italy, Spain and the United States were the sources of the convalescent and acute COVID-19 samples. T cells, B-cell-depleted T cells, or PBMCs supplied cDNA or gDNA.

In terms of age and location, participants ranged from roughly 18 to 90 years and lived in about two dozen US areas. As handled by the study authors: By means of reference gene primer amplification, nucleated cell counts were estimated. Clones were sequenced by immunoSEQ multiplex PCR, and TCRdb holds only the in-frame ones, with some missing. Clonal size and the V and J genes are those of that table, whereas D and trimming came from the DNA. The sample consists of 300,000 to 350,000 clones, 75% to 90% of them appearing once. Germline lookup yields CDR1 SGDLS and CDR2 YYNGEE. Trimming shortened V by 3 bases and J by 3 bases, and 12 bases separated the two germline ends. CDR3 length equals 14 residues.

The V call is TRBV9, the J call TRBJ1-1; D may be TRBD1 (6 bases). The sample comprised PBMCs or T cells enriched from blood (not recorded which). The TCR was taken from a man aged 30-40 years who had recovered from COVID-19. The CDR3 loop is CASSAFEGDTEAFF. CDR3 coding DNA: TGTGCCAGCAGCGCGTTTGAGGGGGACACTGAAGCTTTCTTT.